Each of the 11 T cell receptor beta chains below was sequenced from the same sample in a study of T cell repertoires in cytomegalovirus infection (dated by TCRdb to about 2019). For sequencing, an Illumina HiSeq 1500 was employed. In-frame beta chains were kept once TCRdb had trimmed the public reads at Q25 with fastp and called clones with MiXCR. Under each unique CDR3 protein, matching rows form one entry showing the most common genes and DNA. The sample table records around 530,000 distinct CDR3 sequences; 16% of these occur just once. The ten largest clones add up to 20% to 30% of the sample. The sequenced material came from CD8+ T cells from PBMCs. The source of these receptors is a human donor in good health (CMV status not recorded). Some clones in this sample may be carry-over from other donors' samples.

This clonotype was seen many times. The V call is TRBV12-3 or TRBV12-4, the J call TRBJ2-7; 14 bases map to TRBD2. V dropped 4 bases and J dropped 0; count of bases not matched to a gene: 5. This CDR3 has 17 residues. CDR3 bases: TGTGCCAGCAGTTGGACTAGCGGGAGGACCCCCTCCTACGAGCAGTACTTC. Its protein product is CASSWTSGRTPSYEQYF.

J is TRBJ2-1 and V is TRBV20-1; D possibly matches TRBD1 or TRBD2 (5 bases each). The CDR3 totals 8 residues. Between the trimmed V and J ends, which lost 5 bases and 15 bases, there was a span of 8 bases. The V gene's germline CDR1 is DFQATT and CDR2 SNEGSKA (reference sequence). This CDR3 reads CSAGGRFF. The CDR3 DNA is TGCAGTGCTGGGGGACGGTTCTTC.

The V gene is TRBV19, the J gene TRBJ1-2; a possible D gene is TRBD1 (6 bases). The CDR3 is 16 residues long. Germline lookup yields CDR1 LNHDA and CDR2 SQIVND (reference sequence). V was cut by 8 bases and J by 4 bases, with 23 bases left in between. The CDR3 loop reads CASSHPGGRAGYGYTF. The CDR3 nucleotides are TGTGCCAGTTCTCACCCGGGGGGGCGGGCTGGCTATGGCTACACCTTC.

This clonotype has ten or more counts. CDR3 amino acids: CASSLGTGKGYEQYF. The CDR3 nucleotides read TGTGCCAGCAGTTTAGGGACAGGGAAAGGCTACGAGCAGTACTTC. The V gene is TRBV28, the J gene TRBJ2-7, with 9 bases that match TRBD1. J gave up 3 bases and V 2 bases, and 5 bases lay outside the gene matches. This CDR3 is built from 15 residues. Looked up from germline, CDR1 is MDHEN and CDR2 is SYDVKM.

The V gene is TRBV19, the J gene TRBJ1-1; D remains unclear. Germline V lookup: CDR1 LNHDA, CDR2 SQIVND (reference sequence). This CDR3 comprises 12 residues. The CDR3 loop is CGSREGSNEAFF. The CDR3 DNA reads TGTGGCTCAAGGGAAGGGAGTAACGAAGCTTTCTTT.

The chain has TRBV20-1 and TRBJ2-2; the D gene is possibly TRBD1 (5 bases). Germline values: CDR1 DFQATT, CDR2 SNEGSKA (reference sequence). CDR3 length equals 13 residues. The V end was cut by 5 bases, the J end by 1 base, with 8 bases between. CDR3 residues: CSAPGQNTGELFF. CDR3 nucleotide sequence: TGCAGTGCTCCCGGACAGAACACCGGGGAGCTGTTTTTT.

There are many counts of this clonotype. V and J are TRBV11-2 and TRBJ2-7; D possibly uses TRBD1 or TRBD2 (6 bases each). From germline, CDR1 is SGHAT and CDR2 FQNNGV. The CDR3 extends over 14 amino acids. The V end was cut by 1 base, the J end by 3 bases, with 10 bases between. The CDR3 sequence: CASSLGGGLYEQYF. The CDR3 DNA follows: TGTGCCAGCAGCTTAGGAGGGGGGCTCTACGAGCAGTACTTC. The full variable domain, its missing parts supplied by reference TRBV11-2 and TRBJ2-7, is EAGVAQSPRYKIIEKRQSVAFWCNPISGHATLYWYQQILGQGPKLLIQFQNNGVVDDSQLPKDRFSAERLKGVDSTLKIQPAKLEDSAVYLCASSLGGGLYEQYFGPGTRLTVT.

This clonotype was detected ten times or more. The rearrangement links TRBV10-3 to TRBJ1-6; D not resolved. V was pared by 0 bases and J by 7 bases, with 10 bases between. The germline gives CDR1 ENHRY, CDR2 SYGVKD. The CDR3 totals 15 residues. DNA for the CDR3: TGTGCCATCAGTGAGTCGGTCAGGACCAATTCACCCCTCCACTTT. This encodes CAISESVRTNSPLHF.

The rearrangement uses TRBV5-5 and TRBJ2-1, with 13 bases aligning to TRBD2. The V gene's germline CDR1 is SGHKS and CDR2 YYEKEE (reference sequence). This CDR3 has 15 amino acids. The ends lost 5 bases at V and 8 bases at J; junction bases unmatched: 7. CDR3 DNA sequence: TGTGCCAGCAGAAAACTAGCGGGGGGGAGAGATGAGCAGTTCTTC. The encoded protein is CASRKLAGGRDEQFF.

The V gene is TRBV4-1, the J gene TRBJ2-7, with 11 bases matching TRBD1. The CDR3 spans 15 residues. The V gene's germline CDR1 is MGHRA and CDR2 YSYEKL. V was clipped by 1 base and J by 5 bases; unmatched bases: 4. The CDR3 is CASSQAGQGVDEQYF. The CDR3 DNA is TGCGCCAGCAGCCAAGCGGGACAGGGGGTTGACGAGCAGTACTTC.

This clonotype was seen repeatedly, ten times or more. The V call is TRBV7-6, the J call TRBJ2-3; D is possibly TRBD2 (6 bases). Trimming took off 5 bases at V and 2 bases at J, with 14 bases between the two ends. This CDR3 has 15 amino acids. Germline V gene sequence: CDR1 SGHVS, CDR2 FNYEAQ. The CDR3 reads CASSDGGRDTDTQYF. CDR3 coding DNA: TGTGCCAGCAGCGACGGGGGTAGGGACACAGATACGCAGTATTTT.